Described below is a single T cell receptor (beta chain) sequence and its context. The target antigen is unknown. The sample belongs to a study of T cells in narcolepsy. Study outcomes and limitations: HCRT-specific and TRIB2-specific autoreactive clonotypes appeared among same-patient CSF and blood CD4+ clonotypes. Autoreactive clone sequences were missing from some blood memory CD4+ repertoires.

The assay was immunoSEQ multiplex PCR, and TCRdb's table has in-frame clones only and misses some. Here the sample spans fewer than 25,000 clones, roughly four fifths being singletons. The sequence derives from a human donor in good health. The specimen was memory (CD45RA-) CD4+ T cells from blood.

The CDR3 here is CASSLRQGGDSPLHF. The CDR3 DNA reads TGTGCCAGCAGCCTTAGGCAGGGAGGGGATTCACCCCTCCACTTT. The chain carries TRBV9 and TRBJ1-6, with D perhaps matching TRBD1 (5 bases). Germline CDR1 is SGDLS and CDR2 is YYNGEE. The V and J ends lost 4 bases and 8 bases respectively, with 16 bases between them. There are 15 residues in the CDR3.